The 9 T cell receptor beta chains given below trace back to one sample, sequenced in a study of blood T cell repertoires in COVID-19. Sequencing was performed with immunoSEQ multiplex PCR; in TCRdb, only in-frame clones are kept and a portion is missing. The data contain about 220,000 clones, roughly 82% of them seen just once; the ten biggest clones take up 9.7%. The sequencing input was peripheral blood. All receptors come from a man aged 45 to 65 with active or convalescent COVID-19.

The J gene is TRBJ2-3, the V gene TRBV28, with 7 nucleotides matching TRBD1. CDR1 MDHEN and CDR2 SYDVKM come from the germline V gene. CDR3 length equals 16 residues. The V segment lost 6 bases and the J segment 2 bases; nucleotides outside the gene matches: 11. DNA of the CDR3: TGTGCCAGCAGCCTTAACCCCGGGACAGCCACAGATACGCAGTATTTT. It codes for CASSLNPGTATDTQYF.

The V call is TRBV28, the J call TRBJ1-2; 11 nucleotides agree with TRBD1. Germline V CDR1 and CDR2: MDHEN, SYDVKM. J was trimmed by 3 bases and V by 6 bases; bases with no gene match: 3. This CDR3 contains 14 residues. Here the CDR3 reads CASRDRGRDYGYTF. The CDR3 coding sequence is TGTGCCAGCAGGGACAGGGGGCGGGACTATGGCTACACCTTC.

CDR3 coding DNA: TGTGCCAGTAGTATCTGGCAGGGGGGCAATCAGCCCCAGCATTTT. Protein: CASSIWQGGNQPQHF. V gene TRBV19 combines with J gene TRBJ1-5; 7 bases agree with TRBD1. The CDR3 contains 15 residues. With V trimmed by 3 bases and J by 2 bases, 4 bases remained unmatched. Germline V lookup: CDR1 LNHDA, CDR2 SQIVND (reference sequence). The full variable domain, in which reference TRBV19 and TRBJ1-5 provide the parts outside the CDR3, is DGGITQSPKYLFRKEGQNVTLSCEQNLNHDAMYWYRQDPGQGLRLIYYSQIVNDFQKGDIAEGYSVSREKKESFPLTVTSAQKNPTAFYLCASSIWQGGNQPQHFGDGTRLSIL.

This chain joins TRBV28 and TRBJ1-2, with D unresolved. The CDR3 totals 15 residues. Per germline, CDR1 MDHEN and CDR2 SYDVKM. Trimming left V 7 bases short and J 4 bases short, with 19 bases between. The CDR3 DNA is TGTGCCAGCACCTTTTCGGGTATTAGTAGCTATGGCTACACCTTC. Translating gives CASTFSGISSYGYTF.

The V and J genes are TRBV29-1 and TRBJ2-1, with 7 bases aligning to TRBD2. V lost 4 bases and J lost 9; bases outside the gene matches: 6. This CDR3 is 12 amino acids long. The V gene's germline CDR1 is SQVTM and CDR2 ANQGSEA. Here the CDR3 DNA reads TGCAGCGTTGGGGAGGGGCTGGGTGAGCAGTTCTTC. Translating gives CSVGEGLGEQFF.

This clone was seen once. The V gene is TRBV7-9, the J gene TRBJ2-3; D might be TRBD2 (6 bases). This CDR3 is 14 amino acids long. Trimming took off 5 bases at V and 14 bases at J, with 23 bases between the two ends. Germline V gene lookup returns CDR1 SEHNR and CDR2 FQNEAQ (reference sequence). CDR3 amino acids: CASSPTEDSGERYF. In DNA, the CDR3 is TGTGCCAGCAGCCCCACCGAGGACTCGGGGGAACGGTATTTT. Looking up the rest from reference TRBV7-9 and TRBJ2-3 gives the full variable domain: DTGVSQNPRHKITKRGQNVTFRCDPISEHNRLYWYRQTLGQGPEFLTYFQNEAQLEKSRLLSDRFSAERPKGSFSTLEIQRTEQGDSAMYLCASSPTEDSGERYFGPGTRLTVL.

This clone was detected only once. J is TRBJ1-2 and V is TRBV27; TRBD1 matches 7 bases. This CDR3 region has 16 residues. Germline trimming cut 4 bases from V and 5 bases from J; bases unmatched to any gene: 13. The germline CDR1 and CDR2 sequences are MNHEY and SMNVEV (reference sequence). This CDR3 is CASSYSEGALSYGYTF. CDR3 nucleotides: TGTGCCAGCAGTTACAGTGAGGGGGCTCTTTCTTATGGCTACACCTTC.

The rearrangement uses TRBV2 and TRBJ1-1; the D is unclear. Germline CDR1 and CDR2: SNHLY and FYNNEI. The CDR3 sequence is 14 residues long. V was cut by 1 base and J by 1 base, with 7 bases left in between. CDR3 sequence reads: CASSEGPRNTEAFF. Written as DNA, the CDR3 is TGTGCCAGCAGTGAAGGTCCTAGGAACACTGAAGCTTTCTTT. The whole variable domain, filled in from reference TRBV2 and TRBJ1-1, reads EPEVTQTPSHQVTQMGQEVILRCVPISNHLYFYWYRQILGQKVEFLVSFYNNEISEKSEIFDDQFSVERPDGSNFTLKIRSTKLEDSAMYFCASSEGPRNTEAFFGQGTRLTVV.

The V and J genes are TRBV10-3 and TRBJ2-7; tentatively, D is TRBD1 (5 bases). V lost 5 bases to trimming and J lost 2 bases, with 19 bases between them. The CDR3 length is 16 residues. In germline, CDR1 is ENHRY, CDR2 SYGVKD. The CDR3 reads CAISLAEVTATYEQYF. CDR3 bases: TGTGCCATCAGTCTCGCAGAGGTGACAGCTACCTACGAGCAGTACTTC.